This T cell receptor (beta chain) was retrieved from a study of post-analysis software for immune sequencing data. Study in general: Patients had relapsing-remitting, secondary progressive or progressive-relapsing multiple sclerosis; some lacked subtype.

Study-level points and caveats: When compared against controls, multiple sclerosis patients showed significantly lower normalized Chao1 diversity. Batch-matched samples strongly co-clustered by F measure. About five TRBV segments appeared more often in patients than in controls, and TRBV5-6, TRBV5-1 and TRBV20-1 were among these.

In the case of this clonotype: No antigen is known for it.

The CDR3 is made up of 13 amino acids. The V gene lost 0 bases and the J gene lost 4 bases, with 8 bases spanning the gap. Germline V CDR1 and CDR2: DFQATT, SNEGSKA (reference sequence). Carried by the TCR beta cDNA libraries were unique molecular identifiers. Starting from approximately 1 to 10 million T cells, the study yielded 460,000 or so cDNA molecules. TCRdb re-called the PCR reads with MiXCR, one entry per CDR3 protein. The sample shows about 680,000 distinct CDR3 sequences, about 60% of them seen only once. V gene TRBV20-1 combines with J gene TRBJ2-3; D remains ambiguous. Sequencing was done on a sample of blood. The clonotype comes from a girl aged 2 to 9 with multiple sclerosis. The CDR3 DNA is TGCAGTGCTAGAGATAATCCAGCAGATACGCAGTATTTT. The encoded protein is CSARDNPADTQYF.